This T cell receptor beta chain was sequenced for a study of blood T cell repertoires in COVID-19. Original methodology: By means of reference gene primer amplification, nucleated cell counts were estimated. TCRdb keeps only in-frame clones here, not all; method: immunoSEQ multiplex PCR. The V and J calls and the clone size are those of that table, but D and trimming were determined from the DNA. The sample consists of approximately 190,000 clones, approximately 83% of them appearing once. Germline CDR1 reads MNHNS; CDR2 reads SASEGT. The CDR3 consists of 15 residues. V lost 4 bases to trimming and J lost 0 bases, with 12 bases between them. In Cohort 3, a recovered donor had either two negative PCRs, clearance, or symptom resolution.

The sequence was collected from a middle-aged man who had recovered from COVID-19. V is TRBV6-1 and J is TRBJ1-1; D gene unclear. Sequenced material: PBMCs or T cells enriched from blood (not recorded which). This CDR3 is CASSAYYTMNTEAFF. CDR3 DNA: TGTGCCAGCAGTGCATACTACACTATGAACACTGAAGCTTTCTTT.